This TCR beta chain was recorded in a study of shared clonotypes between healthy human individuals. At the level of the study: There were three CD4 naive, three CD4 memory, two CD8 naive and one CD8 memory plates per donor. Findings and caveats of the study: Generation probability values for non-shared clonotypes were lower than those for clonotypes shared by all four donors.

To note about this clone: Its antigen is unidentified.

The protocol was immunoSEQ multiplex PCR, while the TCRdb copy is restricted to in-frame clones and leaves out a portion. The table has approximately 840,000 clones, about 96% seen once. Germline V CDR1 and CDR2: MNHEY, SVGAGI. The CDR3 is 14 amino acids. V shed 5 bases and J 6 bases; nucleotides not matched to a gene: 4. Naive CD8 cells comprised CD45RO-negative, CCR7-positively selected cells, excluding terminally differentiated effector memory CD45RA+ cells. Every donor, a Caucasian adult, lived in Nashville, Tennessee. The sample was naive CD8+ T cells sorted from blood. The chain links TRBV6-5 to TRBJ2-4, with 10 bases matching TRBD1. The TCR originated in a man aged 30-40 years in good health. CDR3 region: CASSLGQGRNIQYF. CDR3 sequence (DNA): TGTGCCAGCAGTCTGGGACAGGGGAGAAACATTCAGTACTTC.